Shown below are 21 T cell receptor beta chains from a single sample sequenced in a study of shared clonotypes between healthy human individuals. Clones were sequenced by immunoSEQ multiplex PCR, and TCRdb holds only the in-frame ones, with some missing. Found here are roughly 700,000 clones, around 74% of them singletons; the top ten hold 1.5% to 2%. The sequenced sample was memory CD4+ T cells sorted from blood. Described subset: CD45RA-negative fraction. Every receptor here comes from a woman aged 25 to 39 in good health.

The rearrangement joins TRBV4-1 to TRBJ2-1, with D perhaps TRBD1 or TRBD2 (8 bases each). V shed 4 bases and J shed 4 bases, with 26 bases lying between them. Germline-derived CDR1 and CDR2 are MGHRA and YSYEKL. This CDR3 has 19 residues. The CDR3 sequence is CASSPRQGADGTRYNEQFF. DNA for the CDR3: TGCGCCAGCAGCCCCAGGCAGGGGGCGGACGGGACTAGGTACAATGAGCAGTTCTTC.

The gene calls are TRBV4-1 and TRBJ2-7, with 7 positions matching TRBD2. Germline V gene data show CDR1 as MGHRA and CDR2 as YSYEKL. This CDR3 is built from 21 residues. J gave up 2 bases and V 0 bases, and 22 bases lay outside the gene matches. In nucleotides, the CDR3 is TGCGCCAGCAGCCAAGAATGGGCGGCCAGCGGGGACTCCCTTCACCCCTACGAGCAGTACTTC. Protein sequence: CASSQEWAASGDSLHPYEQYF.

V and J are TRBV28 and TRBJ2-5; D perhaps matches TRBD2 (6 bases). The V end lost 5 bases, the J end lost 1 base, and 17 bases lay between the germline ends. This CDR3 contains 16 residues. CDR1 and CDR2 (germline): MDHEN, SYDVKM. The CDR3 nucleotides read TGTGCCAGCAGTCTCCGGGACTTCCGAGCCCAAGAGACCCAGTACTTC. This encodes CASSLRDFRAQETQYF.

The J gene is TRBJ2-7, the V gene TRBV28; D gene uncertain. The germline V gene has CDR1 MDHEN and CDR2 SYDVKM. V was pared by 8 bases and J by 2 bases, with 10 bases between. This CDR3 is 12 amino acids long. CDR3 protein: CASGKQTYEQYF. The CDR3 nucleotides are TGTGCCAGCGGAAAACAGACCTACGAGCAGTACTTC.

The chain is built from TRBV15 and TRBJ2-5; 7 bases match TRBD2. The germline gives CDR1 LNHNV, CDR2 YYDKDF (reference sequence). This CDR3 region has 14 residues. V lost 1 base to trimming and J lost 5 bases; unmatched junction nucleotides: 4. CDR3 amino acids: CATSRVGGKETQYF. DNA for the CDR3: TGTGCCACCAGCAGAGTCGGGGGGAAGGAGACCCAGTACTTC.

The chain combines TRBV11-2 with TRBJ2-5; the match to TRBD2 covers 10 bases. This CDR3 has 18 amino acids. Per germline, CDR1 SGHAT and CDR2 FQNNGV. V gave up 4 bases and J gave up 5 bases; unmatched junction bases: 16. The CDR3 spells CASSSTLASGRSGETQYF. In nucleotides, the CDR3 is TGTGCCAGCAGCTCCACTTTGGCTAGCGGGAGATCCGGCGAGACCCAGTACTTC.

This clone was detected many times. Different DNA sequences within this sample yield the same CDR3. CDR3 loop: CASSLWGGGEKLFF. The CDR3 DNA is TGTGCCAGCAGCTTATGGGGAGGAGGGGAAAAACTGTTTTTT. V gene TRBV7-8 combines with J gene TRBJ1-4, with D unresolved. V was clipped by 2 bases and J by 8 bases, with 12 bases between them. The germline V gene has CDR1 SGHVS and CDR2 FQNEAQ. This CDR3 comprises 14 residues.

V and J are TRBV6-4 and TRBJ1-5; D is uncertain. This CDR3 comprises 10 residues. The germline V gene encodes CDR1 MRHNA and CDR2 SNTAGT. V shed 5 bases and J shed 6 bases, with 2 bases lying between them. The CDR3 region has the DNA TGTGCCAGCAGTCTTCAGCCCCAGCATTTT. The encoded protein is CASSLQPQHF.

The chain is built from TRBV7-9 and TRBJ2-3; D is uncertain. Trimming removed 7 bases at V and 5 bases at J, with 10 bases between. CDR3 length equals 12 residues. Germline CDR1 is SEHNR and CDR2 is FQNEAQ (reference sequence). CDR3 protein: CASTRMGDTQYF. In nucleotides, the CDR3 is TGTGCCAGCACCCGGATGGGAGATACGCAGTATTTT.

The chain joins TRBV27 to TRBJ2-7; D tentatively fits TRBD1 or TRBD2 (6 bases each). Trimming took off 4 bases at V and 3 bases at J, with 13 bases between the two ends. This CDR3 is 14 amino acids long. Per the germline V gene, CDR1 is MNHEY and CDR2 is SMNVEV (reference sequence). CDR3 region: CASSWRDTGYEQYF. Written as DNA, the CDR3 is TGTGCCAGCAGTTGGAGGGACACAGGCTACGAGCAGTACTTC.

This chain connects TRBV5-1 to TRBJ2-1; no clear D gene. The germline V gene has CDR1 SGHRS and CDR2 YFSETQ. The length of the CDR3 is 12 residues. With 4 bases removed from V and 9 bases from J, the gap between germline ends came to 11 bases. The CDR3 nucleotides read TGCGCCAGCAGCGTGGATATTGCTGAGCAGTTCTTC. It specifies CASSVDIAEQFF.

The rearrangement joins TRBV6-1 to TRBJ1-3; D may be TRBD1 (5 bases). V was trimmed by 7 bases and J by 0 bases, leaving 10 bases between them. Per the germline V gene, CDR1 is MNHNS and CDR2 is SASEGT. The length of the CDR3 is 14 residues. Here the CDR3 reads CASTNRNSGNTIYF. Written as DNA, the CDR3 is TGTGCCAGCACTAACAGGAACTCTGGAAACACCATATATTTT.

The rearrangement uses TRBV11-2 and TRBJ2-3; the match to TRBD2 covers 15 bases. CDR1 is SGHAT, CDR2 FQNNGV, per germline. This CDR3 is 16 amino acids long. V shed 4 bases and J 5 bases; nucleotides not matched to a gene: 4. In DNA form, the CDR3 reads TGTGCCAGCAGCTGGGGACTAGCGGGAGGTGAAGATACGCAGTATTTT. As protein: CASSWGLAGGEDTQYF.

The rearrangement links TRBV19 to TRBJ2-2; possible D gene TRBD1, 6 bases. V lost 6 bases to trimming and J lost 6 bases, with 20 bases between them. The CDR3 length is 16 residues. Germline CDR1 is LNHDA and CDR2 is SQIVND (reference sequence). The CDR3 DNA sequence: TGTGCCAGTAGGTTAATGGACAGCCCGTGGGCCGGGGAGCTGTTTTTT. This gives the protein CASRLMDSPWAGELFF.

This chain joins TRBV30 and TRBJ2-7; D call uncertain. The CDR3 length is 13 residues. V lost 0 bases and J 0 bases, leaving 6 bases between the germline ends. CDR1 is GTSNPN and CDR2 is SVGIG in the germline V gene (reference sequence). Here the CDR3 DNA reads TGTGCCTGGAGTGTCCTCCCCTCCTACGAGCAGTACTTC. Translating gives CAWSVLPSYEQYF.

V usage is TRBV7-3 and J usage is TRBJ2-6, with D perhaps assigned TRBD1 or TRBD2 (5 bases each). The germline gives CDR1 SGHTA, CDR2 FQGTGA. This CDR3 spans 14 amino acids. With 5 bases removed from V and 2 bases from J, the gap between germline ends came to 7 bases. The CDR3, as DNA: TGTGCCAGCAGCGGGACGACTGGGGCCAACGTCCTGACTTTC. It translates to CASSGTTGANVLTF.

The chain uses TRBV2 and TRBJ2-1; 7 bases fit TRBD2. From germline, CDR1 is SNHLY and CDR2 FYNNEI. The CDR3 runs 15 residues. V lost 6 bases, J lost 9 bases, and 14 bases stayed unmatched. The CDR3 sequence is CASSKLGGRNTEQFF. In DNA form, the CDR3 reads TGTGCCAGCAGCAAACTTGGCGGGAGAAATACTGAGCAGTTCTTC.

Notes on this clone: Other nucleotide sequences from this sample produce the same CDR3. The chain carries TRBV5-1 and TRBJ1-2; TRBD1 agrees at 7 bases. This CDR3 has 14 amino acids. The V gene's germline CDR1 is SGHRS and CDR2 YFSETQ. V trimming: 3 bases; J trimming: 4 bases; junction bases outside the gene matches: 6. The CDR3 spells CASSSPGQTYGYTF. The CDR3 nucleotides are TGCGCCAGCAGCTCCCCGGGACAGACCTATGGCTACACCTTC.

The chain employs TRBV5-1 and TRBJ2-5; weak D call: TRBD2 (5 bases). V was pared by 8 bases and J by 6 bases, with 17 bases between. The CDR3 length is 13 residues. Per the germline V gene, CDR1 is SGHRS and CDR2 is YFSETQ. CDR3 nucleotide sequence: TGCGCCAGTTCCCTTGACGGGGTAAAGACCCAGTACTTC. This encodes CASSLDGVKTQYF.

This clone was counted only a few times. The chain recombines TRBV7-9 with TRBJ1-4; 9 nucleotides match TRBD1. The ends lost 5 bases at V and 8 bases at J; junction bases unmatched: 9. The CDR3 contains 15 residues. Germline CDR1 is SEHNR and CDR2 is FQNEAQ (reference sequence). CDR3 sequence: CASSTSGTGYEKLFF. DNA for the CDR3: TGTGCCAGCAGCACATCCGGGACAGGGTACGAAAAACTGTTTTTT.

The chain uses TRBV6-5 and TRBJ2-7, with a possible D match to TRBD1 (5 bases). The V gene's germline CDR1 is MNHEY and CDR2 SVGAGI. Deletions cut 7 bases from V and 4 bases from J, with 20 bases between. The length of the CDR3 is 15 residues. The CDR3 protein is CASTLGVEASYEQYF. The CDR3 DNA is TGTGCCAGCACCTTAGGGGTAGAGGCCTCTTACGAGCAGTACTTC.